These 17 T cell receptor beta chains were sequenced from one sample in a study of molecular identifiers for immune sequencing clone quantification. TCRdb reprocessed the PCR reads via MiXCR and lists one record per CDR3 protein. The sample yields about 500,000 distinct CDR3 sequences, about a quarter seen once. Sample: naive CD8+ T cells from blood, with Jurkat cell RNA spiked in. Subset defined: FACS-sorted CD8+CD4-CCR7+CD45RA+ naive T cells. These receptors came from a human donor in good health. Some libraries in this study had Jurkat cell RNA spiked in.

This clonotype was observed many times. The rearrangement links TRBV6-1 to TRBJ2-7; D call uncertain. The CDR3 extends over 10 amino acids. V lost 3 bases and J 5 bases, leaving 2 bases between the germline ends. CDR1 is MNHNS, CDR2 SASEGT, per germline. The CDR3 here is CASSEDEQYF. The CDR3 nucleotides read TGTGCCAGCAGTGAGGACGAGCAGTACTTC.

The chain joins TRBV7-9 to TRBJ2-7, with D uncertain. V lost 8 bases and J 5 bases, leaving 19 bases between the germline ends. Germline V lookup: CDR1 SEHNR, CDR2 FQNEAQ (reference sequence). This CDR3 has 14 residues. The CDR3 bases are TGTGCCAGCGGCGAAATTACCCTGGCGGACGAGCAGTACTTC. Protein product: CASGEITLADEQYF.

The chain joins TRBV6-5 to TRBJ1-1; TRBD1 is a possible D gene (5 bases). The ends were cut back, 5 bases at V and 2 bases at J, with 12 bases in the middle. Germline CDR1 MNHEY, CDR2 SVGAGI. The CDR3 loop spans 14 amino acids. For the CDR3, the DNA is TGTGCCAGCAGTGAGTGGGGGGGTAACACTGAAGCTTTCTTT. Protein sequence: CASSEWGGNTEAFF.

J is TRBJ2-2 and V is TRBV12-3 or TRBV12-4, with D uncertain. The CDR3 consists of 11 residues. Trimming removed 6 bases at V and 7 bases at J, with 6 bases between. The CDR3 is CASRENGELFF. The CDR3 DNA reads as TGTGCCAGCAGGGAGAACGGGGAGCTGTTTTTT.

This clonotype was picked up many times. This chain uses TRBV28 with TRBJ2-7, with D possibly being TRBD2 (6 bases). This CDR3 region has 17 residues. With 7 bases removed from V and 2 bases from J, the gap between germline ends came to 24 bases. CDR1 is MDHEN, CDR2 SYDVKM, per germline. CDR3 residues: CASTPLGARGVAYEQYF. Here the CDR3 DNA reads TGTGCCAGCACTCCTCTCGGCGCCCGCGGGGTAGCCTACGAGCAGTACTTC.

Concerning this clonotype itself: The junction departs from the called germline gene at one end, perhaps through a read error. This chain uses TRBV7-9 with TRBJ2-6; 7 bases align to TRBD1. CDR1 SEHNR and CDR2 FQNEAQ come from the germline V gene (reference sequence). CDR3 length: 17 amino acids. CDR3 sequence reads: CASSFDRASSGASVLTF. The CDR3 bases are TGTGCCAGCAGCTTCGACAGGGCTAGCTCTGGGGCCAGCGTCCTGACTTTC.

Points on this clonotype: A read error is possible here, since a much larger clone lies one base away. CDR3 in amino acids: CASSYVRGTEAFF. The CDR3 DNA reads as TGTGCCAGCAGTTACGTAAGGGGCACTGAAGCTTTCTTT. This chain uses TRBV6-2 or TRBV6-3 with TRBJ1-1; D possibly corresponds to TRBD1 (5 bases). The CDR3 is 13 amino acids. Germline loops: CDR1 MNHEY, CDR2 SVGEGT. V lost 2 bases, J lost 4 bases, and 8 bases lay in between.

This clonotype has ten or more counts. The chain carries TRBV7-9 and TRBJ2-3; 11 positions agree with TRBD2. J lost 6 bases, V lost 4 bases, and 15 bases had no gene match. This CDR3 region has 18 residues. Germline V lookup: CDR1 SEHNR, CDR2 FQNEAQ (reference sequence). This CDR3 reads CASSSNLPTSGGGDTQYF. The CDR3 DNA sequence: TGTGCCAGCAGCTCCAACCTCCCAACTAGCGGGGGAGGGGATACGCAGTATTTT.

On this clonotype: One junction end does not reproduce the germline sequence, and a read error may be involved. The chain links TRBV7-2 to TRBJ2-7, with D perhaps TRBD2 (6 bases). This CDR3 is 14 amino acids long. Germline CDR1 and CDR2: SGHTA and FQGNSA. CDR3 nucleotides: TGTGCCAGCCGCTTAGCTACGGGAGCCTACGAGCAGTACTTC. It encodes CASRLATGAYEQYF.

This clonotype was seen a handful of times. The J gene is TRBJ1-1, the V gene TRBV5-1; no clear D gene. This CDR3 is built from 14 residues. V was trimmed by 0 bases and J by 4 bases, leaving 10 bases between them. Germline lookup yields CDR1 SGHRS and CDR2 YFSETQ. The CDR3 sequence: CASSLDSPITEAFF. CDR3 nucleotides: TGCGCCAGCAGCTTGGACAGTCCGATCACTGAAGCTTTCTTT.

The V call is TRBV11-2, the J call TRBJ1-1; D call uncertain. The ends were cut back, 5 bases at V and 0 bases at J, with 13 bases in the middle. CDR1 and CDR2 from the germline V gene are SGHAT and FQNNGV. The CDR3 has 15 residues. The CDR3 here is CASSPDGLLNTEAFF. CDR3 coding DNA: TGTGCCAGCAGCCCAGACGGTCTACTGAACACTGAAGCTTTCTTT. Variable domain in full (rest from reference TRBV11-2 and TRBJ1-1): EAGVAQSPRYKIIEKRQSVAFWCNPISGHATLYWYQQILGQGPKLLIQFQNNGVVDDSQLPKDRFSAERLKGVDSTLKIQPAKLEDSAVYLCASSPDGLLNTEAFFGQGTRLTVV.

There are many counts of this clonotype. The chain combines TRBV20-1 with TRBJ1-5; D is perhaps TRBD1 (5 bases). The germline V and J ends were trimmed by 0 bases and 1 base, with 13 bases remaining between them. In germline, CDR1 is DFQATT, CDR2 SNEGSKA (reference sequence). The CDR3 spans 16 residues. For the CDR3, the DNA is TGCAGTGCTAGAGATGGGGTCAGGGTGAGCAATCAGCCCCAGCATTTT. Translated, it gives CSARDGVRVSNQPQHF.

The rearrangement joins TRBV4-3 to TRBJ2-7; D unclear. Germline V lookup: CDR1 LGHNA, CDR2 YSLEER. The V end was cut by 4 bases, the J end by 3 bases, with 13 bases between. The CDR3 is 14 residues long. CDR3 nucleotides: TGCGCCAGCAGCCGGGGTATGCGAAACTACGAGCAGTACTTC. Amino acid sequence: CASSRGMRNYEQYF.

In regard to this clonotype: Without the conserved terminal phenylalanine or tryptophan, this CDR3 likely stems from a read error. The chain carries TRBV27 and TRBJ2-1, with 7 nucleotides matching TRBD1. Germline lookup yields CDR1 MNHEY and CDR2 SMNVEV (reference sequence). The CDR3 has 15 residues. V gave up 3 bases and J gave up 2 bases; unmatched junction bases: 4. The CDR3 here is CASSFRDSAYNEQFL. CDR3 in DNA: TGTGCCAGCAGTTTCCGGGACAGCGCCTACAATGAGCAGTTCCTC.

This clonotype showed up many times. V is TRBV7-9 and J is TRBJ2-6, with 7 bases lining up with TRBD1. This CDR3 comprises 15 residues. Trimming took 11 bases from V and 0 from J; bases not matched to a gene: 7. Germline V gene sequence: CDR1 SEHNR, CDR2 FQNEAQ (reference sequence). The CDR3 bases are TGTGCCCCCGGGACAGATTTCTCTGGGGCCAACGTCCTGACTTTC. Translating gives CAPGTDFSGANVLTF.

This sequence joins TRBV6-6 and TRBJ2-7, with 7 bases aligning to TRBD1. Germline values: CDR1 MNHNY, CDR2 SVGAGI (reference sequence). The CDR3 is 12 amino acids. V was pared by 7 bases and J by 3 bases, with 3 bases of the junction left unmatched. The CDR3 spells CASNQGVYEQYF. The CDR3 coding sequence is TGTGCCAGCAACCAGGGGGTCTACGAGCAGTACTTC.

This clonotype came up many times. The rearrangement joins TRBV29-1 to TRBJ2-5, with D uncertain. Deletions cut 3 bases from V and 5 bases from J, with 16 bases between. Germline assignment: CDR1 SQVTM and CDR2 ANQGSEA. This CDR3 comprises 14 residues. This chain's CDR3 is CSVDSPGIMETQYF. As DNA, the CDR3 is TGCAGCGTTGATAGTCCTGGAATAATGGAGACCCAGTACTTC.